The entry below gives a single TCR beta chain sequence along with its context. The antigen it recognizes is unknown. Base qualities are not provided; no much larger clone lies one nucleotide away. Each donor gave one peripheral blood draw, averaging about 100 mL, which was collected into heparinised tubes. Naive, central memory, regulatory and stem cell-like memory CD4+ T cells were sorted on a BD FACSAria II using a panel including CD45RO, CCR7, CD25, CD127, CD95 and CD27. Every sorted population had a purity above 95%. Right away, PBMCs were isolated by Lymphoprep density gradient centrifugation and were stained directly, with no culture step. Samples were stained and sorted in pairs, with one healthy donor and one patient per experiment, so that batch effects were minimized. The data were taken from a study of beta chain features in type 1 diabetes (dated by TCRdb to between 2018 and 2020). Background on the whole study: Mean age, gender distribution, total cell number and subset yield were not different between patients and healthy donors. Across all samples, around 99 million sorted cells were examined, and cell number per subset correlated strongly with RNA yield. The study compared the TCRB repertoires of sorted circulating CD4+ T cell subsets in recently diagnosed type 1 diabetes patients with those in matched healthy donors. Regulatory and stem cell-like memory subsets were obtained from only 8 patients and about eight healthy donors, while naive and central memory subsets were obtained from all 28 donors.

The High Capacity cDNA Reverse Transcription Kit was used to reverse transcribe all of the isolated RNA, meaning that expressed TCRB transcripts were what got sequenced. Stem cell-like memory T cell samples underwent survey-depth immunoSEQ sequencing, averaging about 1 million total reads per sample. After sorted cells were lysed in RLT buffer, RNA was extracted with DNase-treated RNeasy Micro or Mini kits, with the choice depending on cell number. To prevent cross-contamination, each cell subset was processed individually, whereas patient and healthy donor samples were processed jointly. TCRB sequences were amplified from cDNA with the immunoSEQ multiplex PCR, producing 87-bp fragments spanning the CDR3 region. Sequencing of the amplicons was performed on the Illumina HiSeq platform. On the study's bioinformatics: PCR bias was computationally corrected using synthetic template baselines, reads within Hamming distance 2 were collapsed, and singletons that could not be merged were discarded. Reads were aligned to IMGT to assign V, D and J genes, CDR3 length, and insertions or deletions at six rearrangement sites. Within each subset, clonotype counts were normalized to sorted cell number, after which true diversity and Gini coefficients were computed with the tcR R package. The overlap coefficient, calculated on TCRB nucleotide sequences, was used to quantify repertoire sharing. The immuneACCESS repertoire file appears here via TCRdb, limited to in-frame rearrangements. These files lack a portion of the clones; in checked studies, under half of the deficit traces to unresolved V genes, and the cause of the others is not known. The V and J calls and clone size are taken from that table; D and trimming were inferred from the DNA. In this sample the table shows 15,000 to 20,000 clones, about 53% of which occur a single time. The leading ten clones occupy approximately 0.4% of the sample.

The junction carries 11 bases between V and J, which are trimmed by 2 bases and 0 bases respectively. As encoded in the germline V gene, CDR1 is SGHDN while CDR2 is FVKESK. The CDR3 spans 16 residues, from the cysteine through the phenylalanine. This entry keeps only the CDR3 DNA: 48 bases, framed from base 1. Overall study outcomes, separate from this receptor: Because cDNA rather than genomic DNA was sequenced, highly expressing activated cells could have been over-represented, although no difference in activation and CD3 levels was found between groups. A moderate but significant shortening of TCRB CDR3 length was observed in type 1 diabetes patients in all four CD4+ subsets. At VDJ recombination sites, type 1 diabetes patients had fewer insertions and more deleted nucleotides, which implies abnormalities in thymic rearrangement. Because small numbers of individuals were included in the HLA sub-analyses, any influence of HLA type on TCRB rearrangement was left unresolved. Naive, central memory and regulatory TCRB repertoires appeared more similar among patients than among healthy donors. PCR may preferentially amplify shorter templates, but because patient and control samples were amplified and corrected together, any resulting skew would affect both groups equally.

Sample: stem cell memory CD4+ T cells from blood. The cell subset or site tag for this specimen amounts to: stem cell-like memory CD4+ T cells. This receptor was identified in a man aged 18 to 30 in good health. The chain is made from TRBV14 and TRBJ2-1, with the identity of the D gene unclear. Read as DNA, the sequence is TGTGCCAGCAGCCAAATTGCTAGGAGCTCCTACAATGAGCAGTTCTTC. Its protein reads: CASSQIARSSYNEQFF.